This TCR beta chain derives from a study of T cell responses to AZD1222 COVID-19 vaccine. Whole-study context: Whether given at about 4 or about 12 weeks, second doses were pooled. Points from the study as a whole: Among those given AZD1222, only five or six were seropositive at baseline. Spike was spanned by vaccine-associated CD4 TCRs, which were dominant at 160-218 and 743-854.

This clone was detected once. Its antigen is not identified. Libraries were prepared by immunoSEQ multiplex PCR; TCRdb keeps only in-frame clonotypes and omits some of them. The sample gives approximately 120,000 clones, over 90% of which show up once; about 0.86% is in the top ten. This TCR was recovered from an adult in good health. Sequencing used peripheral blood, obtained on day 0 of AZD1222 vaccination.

Here the CDR3 DNA reads TGTGCCAGCAGTTTTCATAGGGGGGCCGCTTACTATGGCTACACCTTC. Translated, it gives CASSFHRGAAYYGYTF. The chain employs TRBV27 and TRBJ1-2; possibly TRBD1 for D (6 bases). In germline, CDR1 is MNHEY, CDR2 SMNVEV (reference sequence). CDR3 length equals 16 residues. V lost 3 bases, J lost 3 bases, and 17 bases lay in between.